Shown below are 25 T cell receptor beta chains from a single sample sequenced in a study of regulatory T cells in long-lasting Graves disease. Libraries of TCR beta came from iRepertoire HTBI primers plus Arm-PCR of CDR3 regions. TCRdb fed the multiplex PCR reads into MiXCR, producing one record per CDR3 protein. The sample holds about 540,000 distinct CDR3 sequences; less than 15% are singletons and the top ten take about 9.1%. Time point specified: newly diagnosed GD, antithyroid drugs for less than 3 months. Making the TCR library involved RNA that had been extracted from PBMCs. In addition, the sample was reused for a study of T cells in Graves' hyperthyroidism and ophthalmopathy.

The source material was peripheral blood mononuclear cells (PBMCs), sampled at new diagnosis, from a patient treated with antithyroid drugs. These receptor sequences come from a man under 40 with Graves disease.

This clonotype showed up many times. The rearrangement joins TRBV30 to TRBJ2-7, with D perhaps matching TRBD1 (5 bases). There are 11 residues in the CDR3. The V end lost 5 bases, the J end lost 6 bases, and 11 bases lay between the germline ends. Germline assignment: CDR1 GTSNPN and CDR2 SVGIG (reference sequence). The chain's CDR3 is CAWQGQIEQYF. CDR3 bases: TGTGCCTGGCAGGGTCAGATCGAGCAGTACTTC.

This clonotype was seen just once. The chain employs TRBV5-6 and TRBJ1-5; D not resolved. This CDR3 contains 14 residues. V was cut by 0 bases and J by 11 bases, with 15 bases left in between. CDR1 and CDR2 (germline): SGHDT, YYEEEE. This CDR3 is CASSLGGQPTAQHF. The CDR3 nucleotides are TGTGCCAGCAGCTTGGGTGGGCAGCCCACGGCCCAGCATTTT.

This clonotype has at least ten counts. The rearrangement links TRBV11-2 to TRBJ1-1; D call uncertain. Germline CDR1 reads SGHAT; CDR2 reads FQNNGV. V gave up 6 bases and J gave up 4 bases, with 18 bases separating them. The CDR3 loop spans 15 amino acids. This chain's CDR3 is CASSFTPPPATEAFF. CDR3 DNA sequence: TGTGCCAGCAGTTTCACTCCCCCACCAGCCACTGAAGCTTTCTTT.

There are many counts of this clonotype. The chain couples TRBV28 to TRBJ1-5; D is perhaps TRBD1 (5 bases). This CDR3 contains 15 residues. Trimming took 4 bases from V and 2 from J, leaving 12 bases between them. Per the germline V gene, CDR1 is MDHEN and CDR2 is SYDVKM. The CDR3 region is CASSSGGMGNQPQHF. Here the CDR3 DNA reads TGTGCCAGCAGTTCGGGGGGTATGGGCAATCAGCCCCAGCATTTT.

This clonotype came up many times. The chain employs TRBV5-1 and TRBJ1-2, with TRBD1 identical over 7 bases. The CDR3 loop spans 15 amino acids. CDR1 and CDR2 from the germline V gene are SGHRS and YFSETQ. The ends lost 4 bases at V and 3 bases at J; junction bases unmatched: 9. CDR3 sequence reads: CASSQKGARDYGYTF. As DNA, the CDR3 is TGCGCCAGCAGCCAAAAGGGGGCGCGGGACTATGGCTACACCTTC.

This clonotype was counted many times. The chain couples TRBV7-3 to TRBJ2-3, with a tentative D call TRBD2 (5 bases). In germline, CDR1 is SGHTA, CDR2 FQGTGA. The CDR3 is 15 residues long. V dropped 5 bases and J dropped 1 base, with 13 bases sitting between them. CDR3 in amino acids: CASSLRKGGTDTQYF. The CDR3 DNA reads TGTGCCAGCAGCCTCCGCAAGGGAGGCACAGATACGCAGTATTTT.

This sequence joins TRBV30 and TRBJ2-5, with TRBD2 identical over 8 bases. Germline V gene lookup returns CDR1 GTSNPN and CDR2 SVGIG (reference sequence). The CDR3 is made up of 13 amino acids. V dropped 0 bases and J dropped 5; count of bases not matched to a gene: 2. Written as DNA, the CDR3 is TGTGCCTGGAGTGTTGGCGGGAGGGAGACCCAGTACTTC. It encodes CAWSVGGRETQYF.

The chain is built from TRBV7-8 and TRBJ1-5; D is possibly TRBD1 (6 bases). Germline V gene lookup returns CDR1 SGHVS and CDR2 FQNEAQ. V lost 1 base and J 1 base, leaving 11 bases between the germline ends. CDR3 length equals 16 residues. In DNA, the CDR3 is TGTGCCAGCAGCTTAGTAGAGGGGGTGAGCAATCAGCCCCAGCATTTT. This sequence encodes CASSLVEGVSNQPQHF.

This clonotype was seen ten or more times. V and J are TRBV11-2 and TRBJ2-1; D ambiguous. The CDR3 sequence is 13 residues long. V was pared by 0 bases and J by 8 bases, with 8 bases between. The V gene's germline CDR1 is SGHAT and CDR2 FQNNGV. The DNA for the CDR3 is TGTGCCAGCAGCTTAGACCAGCGCGATGAGCAGTTCTTC. Protein: CASSLDQRDEQFF. Filled out from reference TRBV11-2 and TRBJ2-1, the complete variable domain reads EAGVAQSPRYKIIEKRQSVAFWCNPISGHATLYWYQQILGQGPKLLIQFQNNGVVDDSQLPKDRFSAERLKGVDSTLKIQPAKLEDSAVYLCASSLDQRDEQFFGPGTRLTVL.

The table lists this clonotype with many counts. The chain couples TRBV6-2 or TRBV6-3 to TRBJ2-7; tentative D call: TRBD2 (6 bases). Germline values: CDR1 MNHEY, CDR2 SVGEGT. The V gene lost 2 bases and the J gene lost 7 bases, with 18 bases spanning the gap. The CDR3 runs to 15 residues. CDR3 region: CASSYLFGRGLEQYF. The DNA for the CDR3 is TGTGCCAGCAGTTACCTGTTCGGACGGGGGTTGGAGCAGTACTTC.

The rearrangement joins TRBV11-2 to TRBJ2-4; TRBD2 agrees at 15 bases. Germline V CDR1 and CDR2: SGHAT, FQNNGV. The CDR3 extends over 16 amino acids. The V and J ends lost 5 bases and 8 bases, in that order; junction bases with no gene match: 7. CDR3 bases: TGTGCCAGCAGCCCTGGACTAGCGGGAGGGGGGGACATTCAGTACTTC. Amino acids: CASSPGLAGGGDIQYF.

This chain uses TRBV24-1 with TRBJ2-5, with a tentative D call TRBD2 (7 bases). Germline-derived CDR1 and CDR2 are KGHDR and SFDVKD. V lost 3 bases and J 2 bases, leaving 18 bases between the germline ends. This CDR3 has 17 amino acids. CDR3 bases: TGTGCCACCAGTGATCCACTTGGGAGGGGGGGGCAAGAGACCCAGTACTTC. Translation gives CATSDPLGRGGQETQYF.

This clonotype occurred many times. The rearrangement joins TRBV2 to TRBJ2-7, with D uncertain. The V end was cut by 4 bases, the J end by 1 base, with 11 bases between. The CDR3 extends over 14 amino acids. Germline CDR1 reads SNHLY; CDR2 reads FYNNEI. CDR3 in DNA: TGTGCCAGCAGTGGAACGGGCAGATCCTACGAGCAGTACTTC. Encoded protein: CASSGTGRSYEQYF.

This clonotype was found many times. The CDR3 sequence: CASSLGTRFADTQYF. In DNA, the CDR3 is TGCGCCAGCAGCTTGGGGACTAGGTTTGCAGATACGCAGTATTTT. The V and J genes are TRBV5-1 and TRBJ2-3, with TRBD2 identical over 7 bases. This CDR3 has 15 amino acids. V shed 0 bases and J 4 bases; nucleotides not matched to a gene: 5. Germline V gene data show CDR1 as SGHRS and CDR2 as YFSETQ.

This clonotype was detected many times. This chain uses TRBV24-1 with TRBJ2-2; possible D gene TRBD2, 5 bases. This CDR3 spans 14 amino acids. Germline CDR1 reads KGHDR; CDR2 reads SFDVKD. Trimming removed 7 bases at V and 4 bases at J, with 12 bases between. In nucleotides, the CDR3 is TGTGCCACCAGCCCCAGAGGGCCCACCGGGGAGCTGTTTTTT. Amino acids: CATSPRGPTGELFF.

At least ten counts were recorded for this clonotype. The V gene is TRBV27, the J gene TRBJ1-5, with TRBD1 matching over 9 bases. This CDR3 is 15 amino acids long. Per germline, CDR1 MNHEY and CDR2 SMNVEV (reference sequence). After removal of 2 bases from V and 7 bases from J, the junction contained 6 bases not matched to a gene. The CDR3 bases are TGTGCCAGCAGTTTAAAAACAGGGGGCATACAGCCCCAGCATTTT. It specifies CASSLKTGGIQPQHF.

Ten or more counts support this clonotype. The chain combines TRBV27 with TRBJ1-1; a weak D match, TRBD1 (6 bases). The germline V gene has CDR1 MNHEY and CDR2 SMNVEV (reference sequence). V was cut by 3 bases and J by 5 bases, with 19 bases left in between. There are 16 residues in the CDR3. This CDR3 reads CASSFSSEGGRTEAFF. CDR3 bases: TGTGCCAGCAGTTTTTCCTCGGAGGGGGGCCGTACTGAAGCTTTCTTT.

This clonotype occurred many times. Written as DNA, the CDR3 is TGCGCCAGCAGTCCAGGACAGGGGACCACAGATACGCAGTATTTT. Translation: CASSPGQGTTDTQYF. V gene TRBV5-1 combines with J gene TRBJ2-3; 9 bases match TRBD1. From germline, CDR1 is SGHRS and CDR2 YFSETQ. There are 15 residues in the CDR3. Germline trimming cut 5 bases from V and 2 bases from J; bases unmatched to any gene: 6.

This clonotype turned up a few times. One junction end disagrees with the germline gene, perhaps due to a read error. The rearrangement uses TRBV11-2 and TRBJ2-1, with D possibly TRBD2 on 6 matching bases. This CDR3 has 13 amino acids. Per the germline V gene, CDR1 is SGHAT and CDR2 is FQNNGV. The CDR3 is CASSLGREGEQCF. The CDR3 DNA reads TGTGCCAGCAGCCTAGGGCGGGAAGGTGAGCAGTGCTTC.

This clonotype has at least ten counts. The rearrangement links TRBV19 to TRBJ2-1; 11 bases align to TRBD2. The CDR3 extends over 15 amino acids. J lost 9 bases, V lost 8 bases, and 12 bases had no gene match. CDR1 is LNHDA and CDR2 is SQIVND in the germline V gene (reference sequence). The CDR3 DNA sequence: TGTGCCAGTTCTTTTTCGGGACTAGCGGCTGGTGAGCAGTTCTTC. Encoded protein: CASSFSGLAAGEQFF.

This clonotype was counted a few times. The chain couples TRBV5-1 to TRBJ2-7, with D possibly TRBD1 on 6 matching bases. The germline CDR1 and CDR2 sequences are SGHRS and YFSETQ. The V and J ends lost 0 bases and 3 bases respectively, with 13 bases between them. This CDR3 has 15 amino acids. CDR3 bases: TGCGCCAGCAGCTTGGCTGGGACACCACGCTACGAGCAGTACTTC. Translation gives CASSLAGTPRYEQYF. The variable domain in full, with the rest retrieved from reference TRBV5-1 and TRBJ2-7, is KAGVTQTPRYLIKTRGQQVTLSCSPISGHRSVSWYQQTPGQGLQFLFEYFSETQRNKGNFPGRFSGRQFSNSRSEMNVSTLELGDSALYLCASSLAGTPRYEQYFGPGTRLTVT.

This clonotype was observed many times. This chain uses TRBV10-3 with TRBJ2-7; 8 positions match TRBD1. Losses at the gene ends were 2 bases for V and 4 bases for J; bases not matched to a gene: 19. The CDR3 contains 19 residues. The germline CDR1 and CDR2 sequences are ENHRY and SYGVKD. The DNA for the CDR3 is TGTGCCATCAGTGAGACGGGGAGACAGGGGATCGGCTGGTGGTACGAGCAGTACTTC. It encodes CAISETGRQGIGWWYEQYF.

This clonotype has ten or more counts. The rearrangement uses TRBV11-1 and TRBJ2-1; the match to TRBD2 covers 9 bases. The CDR3 spans 16 residues. Unmatched junction bases numbered 10, after V lost 5 bases and J lost 5 bases. Per germline, CDR1 SGHAT and CDR2 FQDESV (reference sequence). The CDR3 reads CASSTLAGALNNEQFF. As DNA, the CDR3 is TGTGCCAGCAGCACGTTAGCGGGAGCCCTGAACAATGAGCAGTTCTTC.

Remarks on this clonotype: Relative to the germline gene, one junction end is altered; a read error may explain this. V gene TRBV11-2 combines with J gene TRBJ2-4; D tentatively fits TRBD1 or TRBD2 (5 bases each). The length of the CDR3 is 13 residues. Germline CDR1 SGHAT, CDR2 FQNNGV. As DNA, the CDR3 is TGTGCCAGCGGCTTAGAGCCGGGACCCCCCTCCTACTTC. Protein product: CASGLEPGPPSYF. Variable domain in full (rest from reference TRBV11-2 and TRBJ2-4): EAGVAQSPRYKIIEKRQSVAFWCNPISGHATLYWYQQILGQGPKLLIQFQNNGVVDDSQLPKDRFSAERLKGVDSTLKIQPAKLEDSAVYLCASGLEPGPPSYFGAGTRLSVL.

In its sample, this clonotype was seen many times. The chain couples TRBV5-1 to TRBJ2-7; 13 nucleotides match TRBD2. The CDR3 has 15 amino acids. Germline values: CDR1 SGHRS, CDR2 YFSETQ. V dropped 3 bases and J dropped 7; count of bases not matched to a gene: 7. CDR3 loop: CASSWTSGSPGEQYF. In DNA, the CDR3 is TGCGCCAGCAGCTGGACTAGCGGGAGCCCGGGGGAGCAGTACTTC.